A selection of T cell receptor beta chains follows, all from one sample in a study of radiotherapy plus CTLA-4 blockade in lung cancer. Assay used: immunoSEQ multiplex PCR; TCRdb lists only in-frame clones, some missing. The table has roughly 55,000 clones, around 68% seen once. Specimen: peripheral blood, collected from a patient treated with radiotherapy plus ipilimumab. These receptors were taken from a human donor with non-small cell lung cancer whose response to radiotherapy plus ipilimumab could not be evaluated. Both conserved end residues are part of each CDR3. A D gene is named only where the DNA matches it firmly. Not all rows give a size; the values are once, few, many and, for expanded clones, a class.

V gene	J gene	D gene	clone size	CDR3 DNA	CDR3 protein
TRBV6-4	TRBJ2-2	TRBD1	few	TGTGCCAGCAGGGGGGAGACAGGGAAGCTGTTTTTT	CASRGETGKLFF
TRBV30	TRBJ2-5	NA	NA	TGTGCCTGGAGTACGGTGCAAGAGACCCAGTACTTC	CAWSTVQETQYF
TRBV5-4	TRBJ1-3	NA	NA	TGTGCCAGCAGCGGGGGAGGTGGCGCTGGAAACACCATATATTTT	CASSGGGGAGNTIYF
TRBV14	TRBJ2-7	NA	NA	TGTGCCAGCAGTTCAGGGTACGGTTCGCGCGAGCAGTACTTC	CASSSGYGSREQYF
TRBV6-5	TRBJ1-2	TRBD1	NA	TGTGCCAGCAGTCAGGGGGCCTATGGCTACACCTTC	CASSQGAYGYTF
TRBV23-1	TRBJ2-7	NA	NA	TGCGCCAGCAGTCAATCGTGGGGCAGGGCCGAGCAGTACTTC	CASSQSWGRAEQYF
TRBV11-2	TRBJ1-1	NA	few	TGTGCCAGCAGCTCCCGGGAGAACACTGAAGCTTTCTTT	CASSSRENTEAFF
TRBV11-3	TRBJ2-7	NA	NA	TGTGCCAGCAGCTTAGAGGGGGCCTACGAGCAGTACTTC	CASSLEGAYEQYF
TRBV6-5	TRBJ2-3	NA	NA	TGTGCCAGCAGGTTACGACAAATTACAGATACGCAGTATTTT	CASRLRQITDTQYF
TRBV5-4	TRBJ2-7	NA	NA	TGTGCCAGCAGCCAAGATTCGGCGGTTTACTACGAGCAGTACTTC	CASSQDSAVYYEQYF
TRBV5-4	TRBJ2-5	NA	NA	TGTGCCAGCAGCTTAACGGGGGGCCTAGAGACCCAGTACTTC	CASSLTGGLETQYF
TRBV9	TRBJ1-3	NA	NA	TGTGCCAGCAGCGCGCCGGGCGGGCCCTCTGGAAACACCATATATTTT	CASSAPGGPSGNTIYF
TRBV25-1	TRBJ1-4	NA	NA	TGTGCCAGCAGTGATGGCGGGGGAGGGGTAGTGAAAAAACTGTTTTTT	CASSDGGGGVVKKLFF
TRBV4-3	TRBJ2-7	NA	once	TGCGCCAGCAGCCAAGAAGTCGGGGAGGTAACCTTCTCCTACGAGCAGTACTTC	CASSQEVGEVTFSYEQYF
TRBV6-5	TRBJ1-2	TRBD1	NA	TGTGCCAGCAGTTACTCCGGGACAGGAGATAACTATGGCTACACCTTC	CASSYSGTGDNYGYTF
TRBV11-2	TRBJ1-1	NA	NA	TGTGCCAGCAGCTCAACAGGGATTTGGGCTGAAGCTTTCTTT	CASSSTGIWAEAFF
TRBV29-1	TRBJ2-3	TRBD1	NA	TGCAGCGCCTCACATTGGGACAGGGGGCGAACAGATACGCAGTATTTT	CSASHWDRGRTDTQYF
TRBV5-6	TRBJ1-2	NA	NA	TGTGCCAGCAGCTTGTTCCAGGGGAGCAACTATGGCTACACCTTC	CASSLFQGSNYGYTF
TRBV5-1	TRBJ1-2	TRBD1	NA	TGCGCCAGCAGCTGGAAAGCGGCAGGGGGCAGTGAGGACTATGGCTACACCTTC	CASSWKAAGGSEDYGYTF
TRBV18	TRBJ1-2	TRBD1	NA	TGTGCCAGCTCACCCTCAGGGGGCGCGTATGGCTACACCTTC	CASSPSGGAYGYTF
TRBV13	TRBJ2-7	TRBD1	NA	TGTGCCAGCAGCTTAGGACAGGGGTTCGTCGACGAGCAGTACTTC	CASSLGQGFVDEQYF
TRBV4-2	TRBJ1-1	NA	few	TGTGCCAGCAGCTCAGGGGTGGTCAGGACTGAAGCTTTCTTT	CASSSGVVRTEAFF
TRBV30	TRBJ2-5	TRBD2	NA	TGTGCCTGGGGTCTAGCGGGGGGGTGGGAGACCCAGTACTTC	CAWGLAGGWETQYF
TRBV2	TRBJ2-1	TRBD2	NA	TGTGCCAGCAGTGACATAACTAGCGGTCGGTACAATGAGCAGTTCTTC	CASSDITSGRYNEQFF
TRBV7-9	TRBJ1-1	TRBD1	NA	TGTGCCAGCAGCTTAGAGCAGGGGGTCGGGACTTTCTTT	CASSLEQGVGTFF
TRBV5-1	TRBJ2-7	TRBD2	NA	TGCGCCAGCAGCCTCGGGGGGGCTGGATTCTACGAGCAGTACTTC	CASSLGGAGFYEQYF
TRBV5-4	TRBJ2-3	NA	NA	TGTGCCAGCAGCTCCATCGAACTAGCAGGCACAGATACGCAGTATTTT	CASSSIELAGTDTQYF
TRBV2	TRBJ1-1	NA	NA	TGTGCCAGCAGTTCCGGGGGTTTGAACACTGAAGCTTTCTTT	CASSSGGLNTEAFF